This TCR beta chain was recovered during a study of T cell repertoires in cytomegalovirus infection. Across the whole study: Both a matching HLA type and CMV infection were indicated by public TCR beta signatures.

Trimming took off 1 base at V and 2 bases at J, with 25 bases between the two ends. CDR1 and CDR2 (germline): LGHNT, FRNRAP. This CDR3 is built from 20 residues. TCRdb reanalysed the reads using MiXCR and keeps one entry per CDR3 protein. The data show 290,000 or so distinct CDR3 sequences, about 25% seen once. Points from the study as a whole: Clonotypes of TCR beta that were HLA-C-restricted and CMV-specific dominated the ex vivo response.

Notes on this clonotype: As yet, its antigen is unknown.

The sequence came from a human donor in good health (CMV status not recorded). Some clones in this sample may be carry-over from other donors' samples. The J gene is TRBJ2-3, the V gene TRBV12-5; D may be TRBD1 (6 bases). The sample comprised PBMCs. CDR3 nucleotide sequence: TGTGCTAGTGGTTTGGACCCCATACCCGGACAGCTGTTTCCCACAGATACGCAGTATTTT. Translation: CASGLDPIPGQLFPTDTQYF. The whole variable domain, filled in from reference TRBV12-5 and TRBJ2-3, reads DARVTQTPRHKVTEMGQEVTMRCQPILGHNTVFWYRQTMMQGLELLAYFRNRAPLDDSGMPKDRFSAEMPDATLATLKIQPSEPRDSAVYFCASGLDPIPGQLFPTDTQYFGPGTRLTVL.